This record concerns one T cell receptor (beta chain) sequence. Its specificity is unknown. These data originate in a study of OX40 agonist ivuxolimab in advanced cancers. Repertoires were generated with immunoSEQ multiplex PCR, while TCRdb's copy carries only in-frame clones and drops some. Counted here are over 60,000 clones, about 90% occurring once; the ten biggest clones make up roughly 2%. Study-level points and caveats: The study found among the lowest clonal expansion in partial responders at 0.1-3.0 mg/kg. The authors did not determine the antigen specificity of the expanded peripheral T cells. At doses 0.1 to 3.0 mg/kg, CD4+ and CD8+ clones expanded.

In germline, CDR1 is SGHVT, CDR2 SQSDAQ. CDR3 length equals 16 residues. V shed 3 bases and J shed 4 bases, with 19 bases lying between them. The rearrangement links TRBV7-4 to TRBJ2-7; D is perhaps TRBD1 or TRBD2 (5 bases each). Specimen: CD4+ or CD8+ T cells sorted from blood, collected in a trial of the OX40 agonist ivuxolimab. The receptor comes from an adult with an advanced solid tumor such as melanoma, head and neck, liver or kidney cancer. The CDR3 bases are TGTGCCAGCAGCTTCGGCCATTTTCGGGGACGATACGAGCAGTACTTC. It translates to CASSFGHFRGRYEQYF.